Shown below are 21 T cell receptor beta chains from a single sample sequenced in a study of radiotherapy plus CTLA-4 blockade in lung cancer (dated by TCRdb to the late 2010s). Preparation of the library involved the immunoSEQ multiplex PCR assay. Sourced from immuneACCESS, this table was stored by TCRdb with only in-frame sequences that have V and J called. A share of the clones is absent; for the studies checked, an unresolved V gene accounts for under half, and the remainder has no known explanation. This sample holds 75,000 to 95,000 clones; more than 70% were observed only once. The ten biggest clones cover around 15% of the sample. Sample: peripheral blood, taken from a patient treated with radiotherapy plus ipilimumab. All receptors come from a human donor with non-small cell lung cancer that progressed on radiotherapy plus ipilimumab.

This clone appeared a single time. The V and J genes are TRBV4-3 and TRBJ1-6, with a tentative D call TRBD1 (5 bases). The CDR3 has 17 residues. V lost 0 bases and J 3 bases, leaving 12 bases between the germline ends. Looked up from germline, CDR1 is LGHNA and CDR2 is YSLEER. The CDR3 is CASSQDPGGNYNSPLHF. The CDR3 DNA sequence: TGCGCCAGCAGCCAAGATCCGGGGGGAAACTATAATTCACCCCTCCACTTT.

The CDR3 DNA reads as TGCGCCAGCAGCTTGATGGGGTCCCATGAGCAGTTCTTC. Translating gives CASSLMGSHEQFF. The chain recombines TRBV5-1 with TRBJ2-1; unclear D gene. This CDR3 contains 13 residues. CDR1 SGHRS and CDR2 YFSETQ come from the germline V gene. V lost 1 base and J 8 bases, leaving 10 bases between the germline ends.

The chain carries TRBV4-2 and TRBJ1-1; 8 nucleotides match TRBD1. The CDR3 consists of 20 residues. After removal of 0 bases from V and 1 base from J, the junction contained 16 bases not matched to a gene. CDR1 and CDR2 from the germline V gene are LGHNA and YNFKEQ. In DNA, the CDR3 is TGTGCCAGCAGCCAAGATCTATACTACCCGGCGGGACAGGAGAACACTGAAGCTTTCTTT. Amino acid sequence: CASSQDLYYPAGQENTEAFF.

This clone was seen only once. This chain uses TRBV5-6 with TRBJ1-1; 8 nucleotides match TRBD1. Germline CDR1 SGHDT, CDR2 YYEEEE. V was pared by 1 base and J by 2 bases, with 13 bases of the junction left unmatched. The CDR3 extends over 18 amino acids. CDR3 in DNA: TGTGCCAGCAGCTTGAGGCGGACAGGGTCCATTTTAAACACTGAAGCTTTCTTT. It specifies CASSLRRTGSILNTEAFF.

This rearrangement joins TRBV2 to TRBJ2-1; 13 bases map to TRBD2. CDR1 SNHLY and CDR2 FYNNEI come from the germline V gene. V shed 8 bases and J 11 bases; nucleotides not matched to a gene: 12. The CDR3 is 15 residues long. The DNA for the CDR3 is TGTGCCAGCGTCCTCTCCGGGACTAGCGGGGAAAAGCAGTTCTTC. It codes for CASVLSGTSGEKQFF.

The chain is built from TRBV2 and TRBJ2-7; no clear D. Trimming pared 6 bases from V and 10 bases from J, leaving 13 bases between. Germline V CDR1 and CDR2: SNHLY, FYNNEI. The CDR3 runs 11 residues. The CDR3 DNA sequence: TGTGCCAGCAGCGGAAGGGAAAGTCAGTACTTC. It specifies CASSGRESQYF.

The chain uses TRBV6-1 and TRBJ2-2; D not resolved. The CDR3 spans 14 residues. CDR1 and CDR2 (germline): MNHNS, SASEGT. The V gene lost 7 bases and the J gene lost 4 bases, with 13 bases spanning the gap. In DNA, the CDR3 is TGTGCCAGCACGCCTAGACTGCTCACCGGGGAGCTGTTTTTT. It codes for CASTPRLLTGELFF.

Comments on this clone: The same CDR3 arises from other DNA sequences in this sample as well. V gene TRBV6-1 combines with J gene TRBJ2-2; D gene unclear. The CDR3 consists of 16 residues. Trimming left V 4 bases short and J 0 bases short, with 12 bases between. Germline CDR1 reads MNHNS; CDR2 reads SASEGT. The CDR3: CASSGRLGTNTGELFF. The CDR3 DNA follows: TGTGCCAGCAGTGGTAGGCTGGGGACGAACACCGGGGAGCTGTTTTTT.

The rearrangement uses TRBV7-2 and TRBJ2-7, with D uncertain. Germline assignment: CDR1 SGHTA and CDR2 FQGNSA. Trimming cost V 5 bases and J 5 bases, with 16 bases left between them. This CDR3 has 14 amino acids. The DNA for the CDR3 is TGTGCCAGCAGCCCCTGGGCCCCGCTTAACGAGCAGTACTTC. Translation gives CASSPWAPLNEQYF.

The V gene is TRBV5-3, the J gene TRBJ2-5; TRBD2 agrees at 12 bases. The closer fit of TRBJ2-7 to the DNA end suggests the J call may be wrong. Being an ORF, TRBV5-3 has a function that is uncertain. This CDR3 contains 15 residues. The CDR3 sequence is CARSPSGRGSYEQYF. CDR3 DNA: TGTGCCAGAAGCCCTAGCGGGAGGGGCTCCTACGAGCAGTACTTC.

V is TRBV6-1 and J is TRBJ1-3; TRBD1 is a possible D gene (5 bases). Trimming cost V 4 bases and J 0 bases, with 10 bases left between them. This CDR3 is 15 amino acids long. CDR1 and CDR2 from the germline V gene are MNHNS and SASEGT. The CDR3 coding sequence is TGTGCCAGCAGTGTCAACAGGAACTCTGGAAACACCATATATTTT. Translated, it gives CASSVNRNSGNTIYF.

The chain couples TRBV5-5 to TRBJ2-5; 10 nucleotides line up with TRBD1. CDR1 SGHKS and CDR2 YYEKEE come from the germline V gene (reference sequence). J was trimmed by 4 bases and V by 0 bases; bases with no gene match: 9. This CDR3 has 17 residues. CDR3 sequence: CASSLDPGQGGGETQYF. CDR3 bases: TGTGCCAGCAGCTTGGACCCCGGACAGGGGGGAGGAGAGACCCAGTACTTC.

J is TRBJ2-1 and V is TRBV2; 12 bases are shared with TRBD2. V shed 6 bases, J shed 12 bases, and the junction held 12 bases outside the gene matches. Germline V CDR1 and CDR2: SNHLY, FYNNEI. The CDR3 has 15 amino acids. Written as DNA, the CDR3 is TGTGCCAGCAGAAGTTCTAGCGGGAGGGCCTTGGGGCAGTTCTTC. It is translated as CASRSSSGRALGQFF.

The chain recombines TRBV28 with TRBJ2-2; D is possibly TRBD1 (6 bases). Trimming pared 7 bases from V and 3 bases from J, leaving 12 bases between. The germline CDR1 and CDR2 sequences are MDHEN and SYDVKM. The CDR3 contains 14 residues. The CDR3 region is CASTPGHYTGELFF. The DNA for the CDR3 is TGTGCCAGCACTCCGGGACACTACACCGGGGAGCTGTTTTTT. The complete variable domain, with remaining parts taken from reference TRBV28 and TRBJ2-2, reads DVKVTQSSRYLVKRTGEKVFLECVQDMDHENMFWYRQDPGLGLRLIYFSYDVKMKEKGDIPEGYSVSREKKERFSLILESASTNQTSMYLCASTPGHYTGELFFGEGSRLTVL.

This sequence joins TRBV6-6 and TRBJ2-1, with D possibly TRBD2 on 6 matching bases. Germline CDR1 is MNHNY and CDR2 is SVGAGI (reference sequence). The CDR3 has 11 residues. Deletions cut 11 bases from V and 7 bases from J, with 12 bases between. This chain's CDR3 is CAYRGGNEQFF. The CDR3 nucleotides read TGTGCCTACCGAGGAGGGAATGAGCAGTTCTTC.

This clone has a handful of counts. The rearrangement links TRBV10-3 to TRBJ1-2, with D maybe TRBD1 (5 bases). The CDR3 spans 13 residues. Per the germline V gene, CDR1 is ENHRY and CDR2 is SYGVKD. Trimming pared 3 bases from V and 3 bases from J, leaving 8 bases between. The CDR3 here is CAISDRQHYGYTF. In nucleotides, the CDR3 is TGTGCCATCAGTGACAGACAGCACTATGGCTACACCTTC.

This chain links TRBV5-4 with TRBJ1-5; 10 bases line up with TRBD1. Per the germline V gene, CDR1 is SGHNT and CDR2 is YYREEE (reference sequence). V was clipped by 0 bases and J by 2 bases; unmatched bases: 5. The CDR3 runs 17 residues. The CDR3 is CASSLGPGTGGNQPQHF. CDR3 DNA sequence: TGTGCCAGCAGCTTGGGGCCCGGGACAGGGGGCAATCAGCCCCAGCATTTT. Filled out from reference TRBV5-4 and TRBJ1-5, the complete variable domain reads ETGVTQSPTHLIKTRGQQVTLRCSSQSGHNTVSWYQQALGQGPQFIFQYYREEENGRGNFPPRFSGLQFPNYSSELNVNALELDDSALYLCASSLGPGTGGNQPQHFGDGTRLSIL.

Concerning this clone: The sample carries other DNA sequences with the same CDR3. V is TRBV15 and J is TRBJ1-1; D ambiguous. CDR3 length: 12 residues. Germline loops: CDR1 LNHNV, CDR2 YYDKDF (reference sequence). Trimming cost V 8 bases and J 6 bases, with 13 bases left between them. The CDR3 coding sequence is TGTGCCACCGGGGAGGGAAGGGCTGAAGCTTTCTTT. This sequence encodes CATGEGRAEAFF.

This chain uses TRBV14 with TRBJ1-1; D is uncertain. V was trimmed by 1 base and J by 1 base, leaving 16 bases between them. The CDR3 loop spans 17 amino acids. Germline V gene data show CDR1 as SGHDN and CDR2 as FVKESK. The CDR3 spells CASSQAYGGLANTEAFF. The CDR3 DNA sequence: TGTGCCAGCAGCCAAGCATATGGAGGGCTTGCGAACACTGAAGCTTTCTTT.

This chain uses TRBV6-5 with TRBJ2-7, with 7 bases matching TRBD2. J was trimmed by 2 bases and V by 5 bases; bases with no gene match: 6. Germline lookup yields CDR1 MNHEY and CDR2 SVGAGI. CDR3 length: 14 amino acids. DNA of the CDR3: TGTGCCAGCAGTCCGAGCGGGAAGACCTACGAGCAGTACTTC. This encodes CASSPSGKTYEQYF.

This chain uses TRBV5-1 with TRBJ2-1; a weak D match, TRBD1 (6 bases). The CDR3 contains 14 residues. In germline, CDR1 is SGHRS, CDR2 YFSETQ. Trimming removed 0 bases from V and 8 bases from J, with 12 bases in between. CDR3 bases: TGCGCCAGCAGCTTGGGACAGGCTGGGGATGAGCAGTTCTTC. Amino acid sequence: CASSLGQAGDEQFF.